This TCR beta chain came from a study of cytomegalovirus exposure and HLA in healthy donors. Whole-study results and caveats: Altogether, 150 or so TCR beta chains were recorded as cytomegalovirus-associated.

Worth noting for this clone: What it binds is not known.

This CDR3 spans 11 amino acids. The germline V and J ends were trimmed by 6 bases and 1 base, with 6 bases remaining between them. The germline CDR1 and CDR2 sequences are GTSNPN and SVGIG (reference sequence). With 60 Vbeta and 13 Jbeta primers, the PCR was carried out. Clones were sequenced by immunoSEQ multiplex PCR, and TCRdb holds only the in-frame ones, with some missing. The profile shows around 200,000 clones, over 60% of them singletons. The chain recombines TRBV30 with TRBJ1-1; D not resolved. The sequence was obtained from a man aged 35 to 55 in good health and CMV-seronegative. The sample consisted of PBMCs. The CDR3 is CACTQNTEAFF. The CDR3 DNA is TGTGCCTGTACACAGAACACTGAAGCTTTCTTT.